Below are 16 T cell receptor beta chains sequenced from a single sample in a study of human T cells and chemical hapten exposure. Time point here: healthy volunteer bleed at 6 weeks. Before extraction, the whole blood was not fractionated, and total RNA was taken from it. TCRdb reprocessed the RACE reads via MiXCR and lists one record per CDR3 protein. The sample records some 65,000 distinct CDR3 sequences, roughly 6.6% being singletons. The sample consisted of whole blood. The receptors originated from a female donor in good health. Some clones in this sample may be carry-over from other donors' samples.

This clonotype was seen at least ten times. This chain links TRBV29-1 with TRBJ1-1; D remains ambiguous. Trimming pared 3 bases from V and 3 bases from J, leaving 2 bases between. Per the germline V gene, CDR1 is SQVTM and CDR2 is ANQGSEA. There are 10 residues in the CDR3. The CDR3 reads CSVEDTEAFF. The CDR3 DNA reads TGCAGCGTTGAGGACACTGAAGCTTTCTTT.

The V gene is TRBV12-3 or TRBV12-4, the J gene TRBJ2-6; D assignment may be TRBD1 or TRBD2 (5 bases each). V was cut by 6 bases and J by 1 base, with 13 bases left in between. The CDR3 runs 16 residues. For the CDR3, the DNA is TGTGCCAGCAGGAGGGGCGTAGAGTCTGGGGCCAACGTCCTGACTTTC. Translating gives CASRRGVESGANVLTF.

The rearrangement joins TRBV28 to TRBJ1-5; unclear D gene. The CDR3 has 16 residues. Trimming removed 2 bases from V and 4 bases from J, with 15 bases in between. Germline lookup yields CDR1 MDHEN and CDR2 SYDVKM. In nucleotides, the CDR3 is TGTGCCAGCAGTTTAATGGTGACTGCTGCGAATCAGCCCCAGCATTTT. Protein product: CASSLMVTAANQPQHF.

Ten or more counts support this clonotype. CDR3 amino acids: CASRSGASRDYEQYF. The CDR3 bases are TGTGCCAGCCGCTCAGGTGCTTCTCGGGACTACGAGCAGTACTTC. This chain joins TRBV28 and TRBJ2-7; maybe TRBD2 (5 bases). From germline, CDR1 is MDHEN and CDR2 SYDVKM. The CDR3 loop spans 15 amino acids. The germline V and J ends were trimmed by 8 bases and 3 bases, with 20 bases remaining between them. Supplemented by reference TRBV28 and TRBJ2-7, the full variable domain reads DVKVTQSSRYLVKRTGEKVFLECVQDMDHENMFWYRQDPGLGLRLIYFSYDVKMKEKGDIPEGYSVSREKKERFSLILESASTNQTSMYLCASRSGASRDYEQYFGPGTRLTVT.

The chain is built from TRBV9 and TRBJ2-5, with D tentatively TRBD2 (5 bases). Trimming took off 0 bases at V and 5 bases at J, with 11 bases between the two ends. CDR1 SGDLS and CDR2 YYNGEE come from the germline V gene. The CDR3 loop spans 14 amino acids. The CDR3 is CASSVGGLGETQYF. Here the CDR3 DNA reads TGTGCCAGCAGCGTAGGAGGGTTGGGGGAGACCCAGTACTTC.

The table lists this clonotype with many counts. The rearrangement links TRBV5-6 to TRBJ1-2, with D uncertain. The CDR3 is made up of 16 amino acids. Germline CDR1 is SGHDT and CDR2 is YYEEEE. V lost 0 bases, J lost 8 bases, and 20 bases lay in between. The CDR3 DNA sequence: TGTGCCAGCAGCTTGGGGGCAACCTGGCGAGGGAAAGGCTACACCTTC. Translation: CASSLGATWRGKGYTF. The full variable domain, its missing parts supplied by reference TRBV5-6 and TRBJ1-2, is DAGVTQSPTHLIKTRGQQVTLRCSPKSGHDTVSWYQQALGQGPQFIFQYYEEEERQRGNFPDRFSGHQFPNYSSELNVNALLLGDSALYLCASSLGATWRGKGYTFGSGTRLTVV.

The genes are TRBV10-3 and TRBJ2-1; D is ambiguous. This CDR3 region has 12 residues. Germline CDR1 reads ENHRY; CDR2 reads SYGVKD. V lost 2 bases, J lost 9 bases, and 8 bases lay in between. The CDR3 DNA sequence: TGTGCCATCAGTGAGATGGGTACTGAGCAGTTCTTC. It specifies CAISEMGTEQFF.

This clonotype was seen repeatedly, ten times or more. The genes are TRBV7-9 and TRBJ1-6; 7 bases match TRBD1. CDR3 size: 14 residues. CDR1 SEHNR and CDR2 FQNEAQ come from the germline V gene (reference sequence). V lost 7 bases and J lost 6; bases outside the gene matches: 6. Here the CDR3 DNA reads TGTGCCAGCAAGCAGACAGGGTCTAATTCACCCCTCCACTTT. This gives the protein CASKQTGSNSPLHF.

This clonotype was picked up a small number of times. The chain recombines TRBV28 with TRBJ1-6, with 7 bases lining up with TRBD1. CDR3 length: 13 residues. The V segment lost 10 bases and the J segment 14 bases; nucleotides outside the gene matches: 14. Germline V gene data show CDR1 as MDHEN and CDR2 as SYDVKM. CDR3 sequence: CATTIRQGWALHF. Written as DNA, the CDR3 is TGTGCCACCACTATAAGACAGGGCTGGGCCCTCCACTTT.

This clonotype was seen ten or more times. The V and J genes are TRBV3-1 and TRBJ2-3; D not resolved. Looked up from germline, CDR1 is LGHDT and CDR2 is YNNKEL (reference sequence). V was cut by 1 base and J by 1 base, with 0 bases left in between. The length of the CDR3 is 12 residues. The CDR3 nucleotides read TGTGCCAGCAGCCAAGGCACAGATACGCAGTATTTT. This translates into CASSQGTDTQYF.

This clonotype was seen repeatedly, ten times or more. The chain has TRBV28 and TRBJ2-7; D may be TRBD1 or TRBD2 (5 bases each). Germline lookup yields CDR1 MDHEN and CDR2 SYDVKM. The CDR3 is 16 residues long. V shed 3 bases and J shed 0 bases, with 15 bases lying between them. The CDR3 protein is CASSFFGATHSYEQYF. DNA for the CDR3: TGTGCCAGCAGTTTTTTCGGGGCCACCCACTCCTACGAGCAGTACTTC.

The V call is TRBV30, the J call TRBJ1-1; D not resolved. Looked up from germline, CDR1 is GTSNPN and CDR2 is SVGIG (reference sequence). The CDR3 extends over 13 amino acids. The V end was cut by 8 bases, the J end by 6 bases, with 19 bases between. The CDR3 reads CARANFAEPEAFF. The CDR3, as DNA: TGTGCCCGAGCAAATTTTGCGGAGCCTGAAGCTTTCTTT.

The chain combines TRBV27 with TRBJ2-3; a weak D match, TRBD2 (6 bases). Trimming took 6 bases from V and 6 from J, leaving 16 bases between them. In germline, CDR1 is MNHEY, CDR2 SMNVEV (reference sequence). This CDR3 is 14 amino acids long. CDR3 loop: CASSPLLAPDTQYF. The CDR3 region has the DNA TGTGCCAGCAGCCCTCTACTAGCACCCGATACGCAGTATTTT.

The table lists this clonotype with many counts. V and J are TRBV20-1 and TRBJ1-2; a weak D match, TRBD1 (6 bases). This CDR3 is 13 amino acids long. Trimming stripped 6 bases from V and 10 bases from J, with 21 bases between. Looked up from germline, CDR1 is DFQATT and CDR2 is SNEGSKA (reference sequence). The CDR3 sequence is CSAARGAGEVYTF. Here the CDR3 DNA reads TGCAGTGCCGCGAGGGGGGCTGGTGAGGTCTACACCTTC.

As concerns this clonotype: A read error is possible here, since a much larger clone lies one base away. The chain links TRBV6-5 to TRBJ1-6, with 8 bases identical to TRBD1. CDR1 and CDR2 (germline): MNHEY, SVGAGI. V was pared by 5 bases and J by 9 bases, with 6 bases of the junction left unmatched. This CDR3 is 14 amino acids long. The CDR3 DNA sequence: TGTGCCAGCAGTGCCGGACAGGGTGGTTCACCCCTCCACTTT. Residues: CASSAGQGGSPLHF.

There are a few counts of this clonotype. CDR3 residues: CSVVRRDKGYEQYF. The CDR3 DNA is TGCAGCGTTGTGCGTCGCGATAAGGGCTACGAGCAGTACTTC. The chain is built from TRBV29-1 and TRBJ2-7, with unresolved D. CDR1 SQVTM and CDR2 ANQGSEA come from the germline V gene. Between the trimmed V and J ends, which lost 4 bases and 3 bases, there was a span of 16 bases. The CDR3 runs to 14 residues.